The next 25 T cell receptor beta chains were all read from a single sample in a study of blood T cell repertoires in COVID-19 (dated by TCRdb to about 2020). The library was obtained by the immunoSEQ multiplex PCR assay. TCRdb provides this immuneACCESS table in a form limited to in-frame rearrangements. Some clones are lacking; in checked studies, under half of them reflect an unresolved V gene, and why the rest are absent is not known. The sample table lists some 110,000 clones, more than 75% of them with a count of one. Roughly 4% of the sample rests with the top ten. Sequenced input: peripheral blood. These receptor sequences come from a man in his forties with acute or convalescent COVID-19.

The chain carries TRBV4-1 and TRBJ2-1; 8 bases align to TRBD2. Germline values: CDR1 MGHRA, CDR2 YSYEKL. CDR3 length: 18 amino acids. V lost 3 bases, J lost 2 bases, and 12 bases stayed unmatched. In nucleotides, the CDR3 is TGCGCCAGCAGCCAGGGGCTCAGCGGGAGTCCGACCTACAATGAGCAGTTCTTC. Amino acids: CASSQGLSGSPTYNEQFF.

This clone showed up just a few times. The V gene is TRBV3-1 (or the pseudogene TRBV3-2), the J gene TRBJ1-1; TRBD1 matches 9 bases. In germline, CDR1 is LGHDT, CDR2 YNNKEL (reference sequence). The CDR3 runs 16 residues. The trim removed 3 bases at V and 3 bases at J, leaving 8 bases unmatched. CDR3 nucleotide sequence: TGTGCCAGCAGCCAGGGACAGGGATACAGGGACACTGAAGCTTTCTTT. Protein: CASSQGQGYRDTEAFF.

The V gene is TRBV7-2, the J gene TRBJ1-5, with TRBD1 matching over 9 bases. The CDR3 length is 15 residues. Germline CDR1 reads SGHTA; CDR2 reads FQGNSA. The V and J ends lost 5 bases and 6 bases, in that order; junction bases with no gene match: 8. This chain's CDR3 is CASSLAGTGPQPQHF. The CDR3 nucleotides are TGTGCCAGCAGCCTTGCCGGGACAGGGCCTCAGCCCCAGCATTTT.

In its sample, this clone was seen once. This chain connects TRBV29-1 to TRBJ2-3; D perhaps matches TRBD2 (5 bases). The CDR3 totals 12 residues. V dropped 7 bases and J dropped 1 base, with 9 bases sitting between them. Germline V CDR1 and CDR2: SQVTM, ANQGSEA. Here the CDR3 DNA reads TGCAGCGCTGATAGCGGCACAGATACGCAGTATTTT. It yields the protein CSADSGTDTQYF.

The chain uses TRBV7-2 and TRBJ1-1; D is uncertain. CDR1 SGHTA and CDR2 FQGNSA come from the germline V gene. The V and J ends lost 2 bases and 2 bases respectively, with 9 bases between them. CDR3 length: 14 residues. In DNA form, the CDR3 reads TGTGCCAGCAGCTTATCGGCAGGAAACACTGAAGCTTTCTTT. This translates into CASSLSAGNTEAFF. The entire variable domain, with the rest obtained from reference TRBV7-2 and TRBJ1-1, is as follows: GAGVSQSPSNKVTEKGKDVELRCDPISGHTALYWYRQSLGQGLEFLIYFQGNSAPDKSGLPSDRFSAERTGGSVSTLTIQRTQQEDSAVYLCASSLSAGNTEAFFGQGTRLTVV.

The chain combines TRBV5-4 with TRBJ1-2; the D gene is possibly TRBD1 (5 bases). Trimming took off 3 bases at V and 5 bases at J, with 26 bases between the two ends. The CDR3 has 18 residues. Germline V lookup: CDR1 SGHNT, CDR2 YYREEE (reference sequence). The CDR3 DNA follows: TGTGCCAGCAGCTCGAACGTCGGCGGGACCCAAGGTCGGTATGGCTACACCTTC. It codes for CASSSNVGGTQGRYGYTF. The full variable domain, completed using reference TRBV5-4 and TRBJ1-2, is ETGVTQSPTHLIKTRGQQVTLRCSSQSGHNTVSWYQQALGQGPQFIFQYYREEENGRGNFPPRFSGLQFPNYSSELNVNALELDDSALYLCASSSNVGGTQGRYGYTFGSGTRLTVV.

This chain links TRBV4-3 with TRBJ1-6; 7 bases map to TRBD1. V lost 3 bases and J lost 5; bases outside the gene matches: 10. Germline CDR1 and CDR2: LGHNA and YSLEER. This CDR3 has 17 residues. This chain's CDR3 is CASSQYRETGNNSPLHF. CDR3 DNA: TGCGCCAGCAGCCAGTACCGGGAGACAGGGAATAATTCACCCCTCCACTTT.

The J gene is TRBJ1-4, the V gene TRBV14; D is ambiguous. Germline CDR1 is SGHDN and CDR2 is FVKESK. V gave up 1 base and J gave up 0 bases, with 6 bases separating them. This CDR3 region has 15 residues. In DNA form, the CDR3 reads TGTGCCAGCAGCCAAGTACTCACAACTAATGAAAAACTGTTTTTT. Protein product: CASSQVLTTNEKLFF.

The chain recombines TRBV30 with TRBJ1-4, with a tentative D call TRBD1 (6 bases). The CDR3 covers 11 residues. V was shortened by 6 bases and J by 11 bases, with 13 bases between the two germline ends. CDR1 and CDR2 from the germline V gene are GTSNPN and SVGIG (reference sequence). The CDR3 DNA sequence: TGTGCCTGCACATCAGGGGAGAAACTGTTTTTT. Translated: CACTSGEKLFF.

The rearrangement links TRBV19 to TRBJ1-6, with D tentatively TRBD1 (5 bases). CDR3 length equals 15 residues. CDR1 and CDR2 (germline): LNHDA, SQIVND (reference sequence). CDR3 nucleotides: TGTGGTACCTGCAGGGATCCTCAAAATAATTCACCCCTCCACTTT. As protein: CGTCRDPQNNSPLHF.

The rearrangement joins TRBV9 to TRBJ1-2; D gene ambiguous. The CDR3 runs to 15 residues. V was clipped by 0 bases and J by 8 bases, with 17 bases between them. The germline V gene has CDR1 SGDLS and CDR2 YYNGEE. CDR3 sequence: CASSVAGLRGEGYTF. CDR3 in DNA: TGTGCCAGCAGCGTAGCTGGACTCCGGGGAGAGGGCTACACCTTC.

The rearrangement links TRBV7-2 to TRBJ2-3, with 9 bases lining up with TRBD1. CDR3 length: 14 residues. Trimming removed 7 bases from V and 3 bases from J; junction bases left unmatched: 5. In germline, CDR1 is SGHTA, CDR2 FQGNSA. As DNA, the CDR3 is TGTGCCAGCAACAGGGGGCGCTTTACAGATACGCAGTATTTT. Residues: CASNRGRFTDTQYF.

The chain combines TRBV19 with TRBJ1-2; 8 bases align to TRBD1. V gave up 7 bases and J gave up 13 bases; unmatched junction bases: 17. This CDR3 is 14 amino acids long. The germline V gene has CDR1 LNHDA and CDR2 SQIVND (reference sequence). The CDR3 DNA reads TGTGCCAGTAACAAAATAGTAGGACAGGGCGGATGCACCTTC. Translated: CASNKIVGQGGCTF.

This sequence joins TRBV6-5 and TRBJ2-1; 11 bases line up with TRBD2. Germline CDR1 is MNHEY and CDR2 is SVGAGI. J gave up 5 bases and V 6 bases, and 6 bases lay outside the gene matches. CDR3 size: 15 residues. CDR3 DNA sequence: TGTGCCAGCAGCTCACCGGGACTAGCGGACAATGAGCAGTTCTTC. Protein product: CASSSPGLADNEQFF.

The chain joins TRBV10-2 to TRBJ2-6, with TRBD2 identical over 7 bases. The CDR3 runs 16 residues. Germline values: CDR1 WSHSY, CDR2 SAAADI. V was pared by 8 bases and J by 0 bases, with 7 bases of the junction left unmatched. CDR3 loop: CASLGGLVSGANVLTF. The DNA of the CDR3 is TGCGCCAGCTTGGGGGGGTTGGTCTCTGGGGCCAACGTCCTGACTTTC.

This sequence joins TRBV27 and TRBJ1-1; no reliable D call. The CDR3 length is 15 residues. V was cut by 7 bases and J by 2 bases, with 17 bases left in between. Germline V gives CDR1 MNHEY, CDR2 SMNVEV (reference sequence). The chain's CDR3 is CASTPHGRQNTEAFF. The CDR3 nucleotides are TGTGCCAGCACTCCCCATGGCCGACAAAACACTGAAGCTTTCTTT.

In this sample, this clone turned up a few times. The chain joins TRBV7-2 to TRBJ2-7; weak D call: TRBD2 (5 bases). V shed 6 bases and J shed 2 bases, with 8 bases lying between them. This CDR3 is 12 amino acids long. CDR1 is SGHTA, CDR2 FQGNSA, per germline. Here the CDR3 DNA reads TGTGCCAGCAGTCCGGAGGCCTACGAGCAGTACTTC. It is translated as CASSPEAYEQYF.

CDR3 sequence: CASSTNRDRVGYTF. CDR3 bases: TGTGCCAGCAGTACGAACCGGGACAGGGTTGGCTACACCTTC. This sequence joins TRBV6-5 and TRBJ1-2; TRBD1 matches at 9 bases. Looked up from germline, CDR1 is MNHEY and CDR2 is SVGAGI. This CDR3 region has 14 residues. The ends lost 5 bases at V and 7 bases at J; junction bases unmatched: 8.

The rearrangement joins TRBV12-3 or TRBV12-4 to TRBJ2-7, with D maybe TRBD2 (5 bases). V lost 5 bases, J lost 6 bases, and 14 bases lay in between. The CDR3 runs 13 residues. CDR3 in amino acids: CASSTPTRSEQYF. CDR3 DNA sequence: TGTGCCAGCAGTACTCCCACTAGAAGCGAGCAGTACTTC.

The count of this clone is one. V gene TRBV9 combines with J gene TRBJ2-2; 7 nucleotides line up with TRBD1. The germline gives CDR1 SGDLS, CDR2 YYNGEE. This CDR3 has 16 residues. J gave up 2 bases and V 3 bases, and 7 bases lay outside the gene matches. The CDR3 sequence: CASSASGTENTGELFF. Here the CDR3 DNA reads TGTGCCAGCAGCGCTTCCGGGACAGAAAACACCGGGGAGCTGTTTTTT. The whole variable domain, remainder taken from reference TRBV9 and TRBJ2-2, is DSGVTQTPKHLITATGQRVTLRCSPRSGDLSVYWYQQSLDQGLQFLIQYYNGEERAKGNILERFSAQQFPDLHSELNLSSLELGDSALYFCASSASGTENTGELFFGEGSRLTVL.

V is TRBV6-6 and J is TRBJ1-2; D might be TRBD1 (5 bases). V was shortened by 8 bases and J by 2 bases, with 15 bases between the two germline ends. In germline, CDR1 is MNHNY, CDR2 SVGAGI (reference sequence). The CDR3 runs 14 residues. This CDR3 is CASAGPWDNYGYTF. The CDR3 coding sequence is TGTGCCAGCGCGGGACCTTGGGACAACTATGGCTACACCTTC.

J is TRBJ2-5 and V is TRBV20-1; maybe TRBD1 (5 bases). The germline gives CDR1 DFQATT, CDR2 SNEGSKA (reference sequence). V was shortened by 6 bases and J by 2 bases, with 7 bases between the two germline ends. The CDR3 is 11 amino acids. CDR3 bases: TGCAGTGCCGGACATCAAGAGACCCAGTACTTC. Translating it yields CSAGHQETQYF.

The chain joins TRBV5-6 to TRBJ1-5; D might be TRBD1 (5 bases). The CDR3 consists of 16 residues. The V end was cut by 3 bases, the J end by 5 bases, with 18 bases between. CDR1 is SGHDT and CDR2 is YYEEEE in the germline V gene. CDR3: CASSWGVGGIDQPQHF. The CDR3, as DNA: TGTGCCAGCAGCTGGGGAGTGGGGGGGATAGATCAGCCCCAGCATTTT.

This clone was recorded only once. The chain recombines TRBV5-6 with TRBJ2-7, with 10 bases lining up with TRBD1. Germline V gene lookup returns CDR1 SGHDT and CDR2 YYEEEE. J gave up 3 bases and V 1 base, and 4 bases lay outside the gene matches. The CDR3 length is 15 residues. This chain's CDR3 is CASSLSGQGYYEQYF. The CDR3 DNA reads TGTGCCAGCAGCTTGTCGGGACAGGGGTACTACGAGCAGTACTTC.

The chain has TRBV2 and TRBJ1-1, with 7 bases identical to TRBD1. Germline assignment: CDR1 SNHLY and CDR2 FYNNEI. V lost 1 base to trimming and J lost 3 bases; unmatched junction nucleotides: 2. The CDR3 has 14 residues. CDR3 amino acids: CASSEGGQDTEAFF. The CDR3, as DNA: TGTGCCAGCAGTGAAGGTGGACAGGACACTGAAGCTTTCTTT.